This T cell receptor (beta chain) was captured in a study of blood T cells in healthy people across ages. General study results and limits: Fewer expanded clones and more diversity marked long-lived versus aged donors. Estimates of diversity drawn from one million T cells were considered underestimates.

Through a sample-barcoded 5' primer and a J-beta primer mix, a second PCR was run for roughly 7 to 11 cycles. TCRdb recomputed calls from the 5' RACE reads with MiXCR, one row per CDR3 protein. This sample carries around 1,000,000 distinct CDR3 sequences, around two fifths of them seen once, and the ten largest clones take about 12%. Turning to this clonotype: Its antigen is unknown.

The CDR3 sequence is 16 residues long. Per germline, CDR1 SGHTA and CDR2 FQGNSA. The junction had 9 bases not matched to a gene; V was cut back by 2 bases and J by 5 bases. Sequenced: blood. V is TRBV7-2 and J is TRBJ2-5; 9 nucleotides line up with TRBD2. The receptor was isolated from a man aged 18-30 years in good health. The CDR3 here is CASSLMGLAVEETQYF. CDR3 nucleotides: TGTGCCAGCAGCTTAATGGGACTAGCTGTTGAGGAGACCCAGTACTTC.